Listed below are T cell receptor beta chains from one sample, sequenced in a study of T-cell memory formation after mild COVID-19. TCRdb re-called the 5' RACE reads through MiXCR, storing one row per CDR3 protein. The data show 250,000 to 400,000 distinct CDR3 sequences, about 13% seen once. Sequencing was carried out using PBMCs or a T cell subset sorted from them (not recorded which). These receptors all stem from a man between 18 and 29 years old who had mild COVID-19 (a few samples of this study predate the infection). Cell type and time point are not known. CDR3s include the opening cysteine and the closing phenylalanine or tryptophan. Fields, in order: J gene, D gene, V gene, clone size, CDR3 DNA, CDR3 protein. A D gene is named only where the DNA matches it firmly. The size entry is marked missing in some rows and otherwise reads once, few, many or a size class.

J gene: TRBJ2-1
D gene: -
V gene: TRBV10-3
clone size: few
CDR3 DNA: TGTGCCATCAGTGACCTAGCGGACAGCTCCTACAATGAGCAGTTCTTC
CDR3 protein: CAISDLADSSYNEQFF

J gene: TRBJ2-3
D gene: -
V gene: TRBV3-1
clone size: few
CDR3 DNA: TGTGCCAGCAGCCAAGTGGCGGGGGCACCCGATACGCAGTATTTT
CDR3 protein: CASSQVAGAPDTQYF

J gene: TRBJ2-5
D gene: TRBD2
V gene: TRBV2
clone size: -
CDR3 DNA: TGTGCCAGCAGGGGCCTGACGACTAGCGGGGGGCCGGAGGGAGAGACCCAGTACTTC
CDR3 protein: CASRGLTTSGGPEGETQYF

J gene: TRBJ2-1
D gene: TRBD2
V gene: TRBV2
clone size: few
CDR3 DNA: TGTGCCAGCCTCGGGACTAGCTACAATGAGCAGTTCTTC
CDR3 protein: CASLGTSYNEQFF

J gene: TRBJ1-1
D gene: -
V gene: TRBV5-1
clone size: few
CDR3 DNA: TGCGCCAGCAGCTTTTGGACAGAGAACACTGAAGCTTTCTTT
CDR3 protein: CASSFWTENTEAFF

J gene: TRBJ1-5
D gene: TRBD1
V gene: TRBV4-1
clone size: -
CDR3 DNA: TGCGCCAGCAGCTTGGGACAGGAGAATCAGCCCCAGCATTTT
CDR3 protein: CASSLGQENQPQHF

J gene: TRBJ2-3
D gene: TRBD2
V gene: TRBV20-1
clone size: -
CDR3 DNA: TGCAGTGCTCTAACTAGCGGGGGCGATTGGGATACGCAGTATTTT
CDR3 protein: CSALTSGGDWDTQYF

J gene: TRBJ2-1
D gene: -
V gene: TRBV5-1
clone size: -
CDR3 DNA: TGCGCCAGCAGTCGGGTTAGCTCCTACAATGAGCAGTTCTTC
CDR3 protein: CASSRVSSYNEQFF

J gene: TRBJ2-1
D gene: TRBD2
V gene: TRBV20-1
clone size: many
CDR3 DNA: TGCAGTGCCGGCCCCGGGTTGCGGGGGGCCAACAATGAGCAGTTCTTC
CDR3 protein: CSAGPGLRGANNEQFF

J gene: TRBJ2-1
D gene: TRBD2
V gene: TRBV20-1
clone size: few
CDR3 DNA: TGCAGTGCTCCTCGGCTAGCGGTAAGCTCCTACAATGAGCAGTTCTTC
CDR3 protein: CSAPRLAVSSYNEQFF

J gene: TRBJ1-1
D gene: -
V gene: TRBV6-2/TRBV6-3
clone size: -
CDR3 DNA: TGTGCCAGCACAGAATCAGGGGCGGTTACTGAAGCTTTCTTT
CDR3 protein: CASTESGAVTEAFF

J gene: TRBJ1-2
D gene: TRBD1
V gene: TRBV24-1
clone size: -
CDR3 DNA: TGTGCCACCAGTGAGGGGGACAGAAACTATGGCTACACCTTC
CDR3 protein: CATSEGDRNYGYTF

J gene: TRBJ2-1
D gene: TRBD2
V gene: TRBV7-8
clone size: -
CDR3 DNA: TGTGCCAGCAGCTTAATTTTGACTAGCCGCGACTACAATGAGCAGTTCTTC
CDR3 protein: CASSLILTSRDYNEQFF

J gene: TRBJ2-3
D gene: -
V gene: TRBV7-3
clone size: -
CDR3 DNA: TGTGCCAGCAGCCGCAGGGGGGCAGATACGCAGTATTTT
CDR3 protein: CASSRRGADTQYF

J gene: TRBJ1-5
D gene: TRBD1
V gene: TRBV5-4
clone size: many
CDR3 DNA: TGTGCCAGCAGCCAAGGGGGCGCGGGTCAGCCCCAGCATTTT
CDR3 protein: CASSQGGAGQPQHF

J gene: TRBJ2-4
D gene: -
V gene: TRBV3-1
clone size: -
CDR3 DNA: TGTGCCAGCAGCCAACTAGCCAAAAACATTCAGTACTTC
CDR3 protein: CASSQLAKNIQYF

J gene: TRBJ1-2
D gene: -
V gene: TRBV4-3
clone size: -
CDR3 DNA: TGCGCCAGCAGCAGTGGGCGGTATGGCTACACCTTC
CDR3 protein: CASSSGRYGYTF

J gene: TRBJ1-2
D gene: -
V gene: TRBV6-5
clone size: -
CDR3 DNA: TGTGCCAGCAGCACCCATTCGACAGGCAACTATGGCTACACCTTC
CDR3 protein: CASSTHSTGNYGYTF

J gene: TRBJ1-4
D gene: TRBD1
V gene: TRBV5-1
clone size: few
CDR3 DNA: TGCGCCAGCAGCACAGGGGTTAATGAAAAACTGTTTTTT
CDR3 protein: CASSTGVNEKLFF

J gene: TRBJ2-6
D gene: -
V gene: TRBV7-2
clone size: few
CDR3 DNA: TGTGCCAGCAGCTCCAGGGGCAGGGCCAACGTCCTGACTTTC
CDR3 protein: CASSSRGRANVLTF

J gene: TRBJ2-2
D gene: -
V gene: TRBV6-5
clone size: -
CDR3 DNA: TGTGCCAGCAGTTACTCGAACCGAATCGGGGAGCTGTTTTTT
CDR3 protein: CASSYSNRIGELFF

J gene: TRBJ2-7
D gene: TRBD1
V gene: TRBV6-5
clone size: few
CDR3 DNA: TGTGCCAGCAGTTACCGGCGACAGGGGGATTACGAGCAGTACTTC
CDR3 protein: CASSYRRQGDYEQYF

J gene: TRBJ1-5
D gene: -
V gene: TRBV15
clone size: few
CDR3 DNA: TGTGCCACCAGCAGATGGGGTCAGCCCCAGCATTTT
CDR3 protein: CATSRWGQPQHF

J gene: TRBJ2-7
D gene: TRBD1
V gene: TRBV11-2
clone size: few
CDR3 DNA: TGTGCCAGCGCCGCCCCGGACAGGGGCTACGAGCAGTACTTC
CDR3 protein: CASAAPDRGYEQYF

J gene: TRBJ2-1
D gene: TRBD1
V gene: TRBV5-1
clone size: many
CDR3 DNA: TGCGCCAGCAGCAACCGAAGACAGGGTTTTTACAATGAGCAGTTCTTC
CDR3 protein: CASSNRRQGFYNEQFF

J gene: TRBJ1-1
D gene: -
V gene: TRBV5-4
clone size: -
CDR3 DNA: TGTGCCAGCAGCTCTCCCGGGGGCAACACTGAAGCTTTCTTT
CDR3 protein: CASSSPGGNTEAFF

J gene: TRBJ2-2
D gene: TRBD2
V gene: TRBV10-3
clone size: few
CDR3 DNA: TGTGCCATCAGTGAAGGAGCGGGGGACACCGGGGAGCTGTTTTTT
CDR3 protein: CAISEGAGDTGELFF

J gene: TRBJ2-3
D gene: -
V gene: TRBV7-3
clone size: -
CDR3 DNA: TGTGCCAGCAGCTTAGTATCGGCGGCAGATACGCAGTATTTT
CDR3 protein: CASSLVSAADTQYF

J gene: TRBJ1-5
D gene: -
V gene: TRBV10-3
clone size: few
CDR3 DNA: TGTGCCATCAGTGAAGGACCCAATCAGCCCCAGCATTTT
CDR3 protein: CAISEGPNQPQHF

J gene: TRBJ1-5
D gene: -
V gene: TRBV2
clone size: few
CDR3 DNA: TGTGCCAGCAGTGAACGGGGTCAGCCCCAGCATTTT
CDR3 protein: CASSERGQPQHF

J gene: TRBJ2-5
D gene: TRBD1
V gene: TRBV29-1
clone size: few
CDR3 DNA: TGCAGCGCTGCCGGGACAGCTTTTACGGCCCAGTACTTC
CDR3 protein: CSAAGTAFTAQYF

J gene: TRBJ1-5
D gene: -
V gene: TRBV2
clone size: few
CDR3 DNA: TGTGCCAGCAGTGGTCTGCAAAATCAGCCCCAGCATTTT
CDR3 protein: CASSGLQNQPQHF

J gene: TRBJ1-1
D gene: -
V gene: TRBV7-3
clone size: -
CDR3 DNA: TGTGCCAGCAGCTTCGGGACACCTAACACTGAAGCTTTCTTT
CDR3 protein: CASSFGTPNTEAFF

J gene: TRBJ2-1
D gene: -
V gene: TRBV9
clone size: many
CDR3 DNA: TGTGCCAGCAGCGTTAGCAGTGAGCAGTTCTTC
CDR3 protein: CASSVSSEQFF

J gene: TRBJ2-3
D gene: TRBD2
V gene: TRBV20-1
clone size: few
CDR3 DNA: TGCAGTGCTAGACGTCCGGGGGGGCCATCAGATACGCAGTATTTT
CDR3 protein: CSARRPGGPSDTQYF

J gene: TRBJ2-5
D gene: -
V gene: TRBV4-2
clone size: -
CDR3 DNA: TGTGCCAGCAGCCAGGGAGGTTGGGAGACCCAGTACTTC
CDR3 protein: CASSQGGWETQYF

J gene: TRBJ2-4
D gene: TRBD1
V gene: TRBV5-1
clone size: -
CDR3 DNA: TGCGCCAGCAGCTTGGGCTTCGGAGACAGGGTTCGTGCCAAAAACATTCAGTACTTC
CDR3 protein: CASSLGFGDRVRAKNIQYF

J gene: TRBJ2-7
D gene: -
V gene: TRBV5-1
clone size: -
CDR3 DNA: TGCGCCAGCAGCTTGGTAGCAGGGATCCCCTACGAGCAGTACTTC
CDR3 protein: CASSLVAGIPYEQYF

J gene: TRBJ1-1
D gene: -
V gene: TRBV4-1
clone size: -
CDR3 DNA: TGCGCCAGCAGCAAAAAGGGACACGACAACACTGAAGCTTTCTTT
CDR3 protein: CASSKKGHDNTEAFF

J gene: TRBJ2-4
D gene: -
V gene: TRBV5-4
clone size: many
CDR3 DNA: TGTGCCAGCAGCTTCATTTATGGGGGGAGAGGCAAAAACATTCAGTACTTC
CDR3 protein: CASSFIYGGRGKNIQYF

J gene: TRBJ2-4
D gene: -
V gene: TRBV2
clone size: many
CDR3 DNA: TGTGCCAGCAGTGGTGGAGGGCTAGGAAACATTCAGTACTTC
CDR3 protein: CASSGGGLGNIQYF

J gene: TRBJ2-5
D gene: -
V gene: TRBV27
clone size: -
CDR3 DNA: TGTGCCAGCAGCCACCGACCACTAGCTCTGGGTCGAGATGGGGAGACCCAGTACTTC
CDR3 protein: CASSHRPLALGRDGETQYF

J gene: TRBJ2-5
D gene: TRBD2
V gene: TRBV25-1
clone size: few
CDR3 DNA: TGTGCCAGCAGGACTAGCGGGGGGCCGGGAGAGACCCAGTACTTC
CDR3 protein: CASRTSGGPGETQYF

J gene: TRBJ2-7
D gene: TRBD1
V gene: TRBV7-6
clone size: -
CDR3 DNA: TGTGCCAGCAGCTGGGGACAGGGGGCCCTACCCTACGAGCAGTACTTC
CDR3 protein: CASSWGQGALPYEQYF

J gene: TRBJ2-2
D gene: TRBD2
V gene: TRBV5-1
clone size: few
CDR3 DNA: TGCGCCAGCGGAGGACTAGCGGGGCCCCCCGGGGAGCTGTTTTTT
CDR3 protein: CASGGLAGPPGELFF

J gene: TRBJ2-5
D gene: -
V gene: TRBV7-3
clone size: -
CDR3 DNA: TGTGCCAGCAGCTTGGGGGTGAGAGAGACCCAGTACTTC
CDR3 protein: CASSLGVRETQYF

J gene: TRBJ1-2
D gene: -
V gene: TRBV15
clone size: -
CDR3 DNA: TGTGCCACCAGCAGAGATTACAATAACTATGGCTACACCTTC
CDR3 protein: CATSRDYNNYGYTF

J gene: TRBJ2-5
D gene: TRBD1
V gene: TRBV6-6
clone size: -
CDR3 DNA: TGTGCCAGCACCCCGCACGACAGGGAAGAGACCCAGTACTTC
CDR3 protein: CASTPHDREETQYF

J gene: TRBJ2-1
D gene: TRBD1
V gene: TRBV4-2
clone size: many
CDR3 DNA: TGTGCCAGCAGCCCTCCTCGCGGCAGGGGGCGCAATGAGCAGTTCTTC
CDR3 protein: CASSPPRGRGRNEQFF

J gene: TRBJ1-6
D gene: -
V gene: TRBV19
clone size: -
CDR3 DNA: TGTGCCAGTAGAAGGTCCTCCGGCGGTTCACCCCTCCACTTT
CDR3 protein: CASRRSSGGSPLHF

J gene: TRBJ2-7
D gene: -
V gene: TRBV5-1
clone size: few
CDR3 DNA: TGCGCCAGCAGCTTGGGGGCCAGCGAGCAGTACTTC
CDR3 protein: CASSLGASEQYF

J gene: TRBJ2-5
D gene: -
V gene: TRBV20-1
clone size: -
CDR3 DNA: TGCAACTCGGTAGCCGCGGGAGAGACCCAGTACTTC
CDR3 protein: CNSVAAGETQYF

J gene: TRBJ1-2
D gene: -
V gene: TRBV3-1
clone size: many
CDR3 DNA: TGTGCCAGCAGCCAAGACGGTGGCTACACCTTC
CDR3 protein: CASSQDGGYTF

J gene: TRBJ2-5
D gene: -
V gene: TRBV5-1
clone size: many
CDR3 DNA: TGCGCCAGCAGCGTCCGGGACCAAGAGACCCAGTACTTC
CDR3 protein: CASSVRDQETQYF

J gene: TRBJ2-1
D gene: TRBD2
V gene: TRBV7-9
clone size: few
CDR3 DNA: TGTGCCAGCAGCTTGGATAGCGGGGGGCCTTTAAACAATGAGCAGTTCTTC
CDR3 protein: CASSLDSGGPLNNEQFF

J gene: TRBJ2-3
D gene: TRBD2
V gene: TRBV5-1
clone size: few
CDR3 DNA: TGCGCCAGCAGCATCGGGGGGGCGGATACGCAGTATTTT
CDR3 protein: CASSIGGADTQYF

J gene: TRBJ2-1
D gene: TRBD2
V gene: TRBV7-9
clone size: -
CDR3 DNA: TGTGCCAGCAGCGCCTTTAGCGGGGGGGGTCTCAATGAGCAGTTCTTC
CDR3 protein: CASSAFSGGGLNEQFF

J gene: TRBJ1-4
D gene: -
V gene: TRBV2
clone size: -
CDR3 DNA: TGTGCCAGCGAATTTGAGTCAGGTGAAAAACTGTTTTTT
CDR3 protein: CASEFESGEKLFF

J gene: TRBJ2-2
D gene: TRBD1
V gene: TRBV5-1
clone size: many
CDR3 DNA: TGCGCCAGCAGCTTCGGGACAGCGAACACCGGGGAGCTGTTTTTT
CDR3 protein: CASSFGTANTGELFF

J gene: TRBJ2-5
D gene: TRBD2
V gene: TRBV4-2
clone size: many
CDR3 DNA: TGTGCCAGCAGCCAAGGGACTAGCGAGGGAGAGACCCAGTACTTC
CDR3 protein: CASSQGTSEGETQYF